This entry lists 18 T cell receptor beta chains sequenced from one sample in a study of neurological immune-mediated disorders. Time point of the sample: longitudinal time-point 2. One entry per CDR3 protein, called by TCRdb with MiXCR from the 5' RACE reads. The data hold about 80,000 distinct CDR3 sequences, with 5.8% observed a single time. Material for sequencing was PBMCs. The receptor source for this set is a woman aged 60-75 years with multiple sclerosis.

This clonotype was seen at least ten times. This chain uses TRBV20-1 with TRBJ2-1; D is perhaps TRBD2 (8 bases). V was shortened by 3 bases and J by 8 bases, with 20 bases between the two germline ends. The CDR3 extends over 15 amino acids. Germline V lookup: CDR1 DFQATT, CDR2 SNEGSKA (reference sequence). The CDR3 region is CSARDRLAGGDEQFF. The CDR3 nucleotides read TGCAGTGCTAGGGACAGGCTAGCGGGTGGGGATGAGCAGTTCTTC.

This clonotype was counted many times. The chain has TRBV11-2 and TRBJ1-2; 8 nucleotides agree with TRBD1. CDR3 length equals 13 residues. J gave up 6 bases and V 6 bases, and 6 bases lay outside the gene matches. Germline lookup yields CDR1 SGHAT and CDR2 FQNNGV. CDR3 residues: CASSWTTGDGYTF. The CDR3 DNA is TGTGCCAGCAGTTGGACGACAGGGGATGGCTACACCTTC.

This clonotype was recorded at least ten times. The chain has TRBV7-8 and TRBJ1-1; 7 bases are a match to TRBD1. CDR1 and CDR2 (germline): SGHVS, FQNEAQ. Trimming cost V 4 bases and J 4 bases; bases outside gene matches: 3. This CDR3 comprises 13 residues. CDR3 residues: CASSSTGSTEAFF. In DNA form, the CDR3 reads TGTGCCAGCAGCTCGACAGGGAGCACTGAAGCTTTCTTT.

This clonotype was counted many times. V and J are TRBV5-6 and TRBJ2-1, with 15 bases that match TRBD2. The CDR3 covers 14 residues. V trimming: 4 bases; J trimming: 10 bases; junction bases outside the gene matches: 3. The germline V gene has CDR1 SGHDT and CDR2 YYEEEE. CDR3 sequence (DNA): TGTGCCAGCAGCCCCGGGACTAGCGGGGGGGAGCAGTTCTTC. It translates to CASSPGTSGGEQFF. Combining the CDR3 with reference TRBV5-6 and TRBJ2-1 gives the whole variable domain DAGVTQSPTHLIKTRGQQVTLRCSPKSGHDTVSWYQQALGQGPQFIFQYYEEEERQRGNFPDRFSGHQFPNYSSELNVNALLLGDSALYLCASSPGTSGGEQFFGPGTRLTVL.

This clonotype was seen repeatedly, ten times or more. The V call is TRBV6-5, the J call TRBJ2-1; weak D call: TRBD1 (6 bases). Deletions cut 2 bases from V and 3 bases from J, with 14 bases between. CDR3 length: 16 amino acids. Germline CDR1 and CDR2: MNHEY and SVGAGI. The CDR3 loop is CASSYPQGPYYNEQFF. CDR3 in DNA: TGTGCCAGCAGTTACCCACAGGGTCCATACTACAATGAGCAGTTCTTC.

The chain uses TRBV29-1 and TRBJ2-1; TRBD1 is a possible D gene (5 bases). The V end was cut by 7 bases, the J end by 8 bases, with 12 bases between. Germline CDR1 SQVTM, CDR2 ANQGSEA. This CDR3 spans 11 amino acids. CDR3 amino acids: CSDTWGYEQFF. The DNA for the CDR3 is TGCAGCGATACATGGGGCTATGAGCAGTTCTTC.

This clonotype was counted at least ten times. This sequence joins TRBV5-1 and TRBJ2-7; D may be TRBD1 (6 bases). The CDR3 loop spans 13 amino acids. Germline V CDR1 and CDR2: SGHRS, YFSETQ. V was clipped by 4 bases and J by 2 bases, with 10 bases between them. Here the CDR3 reads CASSTGQTYEQYF. The CDR3 DNA sequence: TGCGCCAGCAGCACCGGACAGACCTACGAGCAGTACTTC.

The table lists this clonotype with many counts. This chain uses TRBV15 with TRBJ1-1; 8 bases map to TRBD1. Per the germline V gene, CDR1 is LNHNV and CDR2 is YYDKDF (reference sequence). Trimming cost V 0 bases and J 1 base; bases outside gene matches: 1. The CDR3 covers 15 residues. The CDR3 DNA reads TGTGCCACCAGCAGAGAGACAGGGGCGAACACTGAAGCTTTCTTT. Translating it yields CATSRETGANTEAFF.

In its sample, this clonotype was seen many times. J is TRBJ2-1 and V is TRBV11-2; D may match TRBD1 or TRBD2 (6 bases each). V was pared by 1 base and J by 8 bases, with 15 bases between. The CDR3 spans 15 residues. In germline, CDR1 is SGHAT, CDR2 FQNNGV. CDR3 sequence reads: CASSLAGATTHEQFF. CDR3 nucleotide sequence: TGTGCCAGCAGCTTAGCGGGGGCGACTACCCATGAGCAGTTCTTC.

The sample holds a few counts of this clonotype. The gene calls are TRBV7-6 and TRBJ2-2; TRBD1 matches 7 bases. V trimming: 4 bases; J trimming: 1 base; junction bases outside the gene matches: 3. Germline CDR1 and CDR2: SGHVS and FNYEAQ. CDR3 length equals 15 residues. CDR3 bases: TGTGCCAGCAGCTCCAACAGGGGGAACACCGGGGAGCTGTTTTTT. This gives the protein CASSSNRGNTGELFF.

The chain recombines TRBV5-4 with TRBJ2-2; TRBD1 matches 7 bases. The CDR3 is made up of 16 amino acids. The J segment lost 2 bases and the V segment lost 5 bases, leaving 9 bases of the junction unmatched. CDR1 and CDR2 (germline): SGHNT, YYREEE (reference sequence). The CDR3 DNA follows: TGTGCCAGCAGATCAGGGACAGCGACTAACACCGGGGAGCTGTTTTTT. This gives the protein CASRSGTATNTGELFF.

The sample holds many counts of this clonotype. The V call is TRBV12-3 or TRBV12-4, the J call TRBJ1-3, with 7 bases that match TRBD1. CDR3 length equals 14 residues. V shed 3 bases, J shed 7 bases, and the junction held 6 bases outside the gene matches. CDR3 DNA sequence: TGTGCCAGCAGTTTGTCGACAGGGAGGAACACCATATATTTT. It is translated as CASSLSTGRNTIYF.

This clonotype was seen many times. The chain is built from TRBV2 and TRBJ2-2; D is possibly TRBD2 (6 bases). Germline CDR1 reads SNHLY; CDR2 reads FYNNEI. The V gene lost 6 bases and the J gene lost 6 bases, with 11 bases spanning the gap. The CDR3 extends over 13 amino acids. The CDR3 reads CASRIRESGELFF. The DNA of the CDR3 is TGTGCCAGCAGAATTCGGGAGTCCGGGGAGCTGTTTTTT.

This clonotype was found many times. J is TRBJ2-2 and V is TRBV10-2, with D perhaps TRBD2 (6 bases). The CDR3 spans 14 residues. Trimming removed 8 bases at V and 1 base at J, with 11 bases between. Germline CDR1 is WSHSY and CDR2 is SAAADI. The CDR3 DNA reads as TGCGCCAGCGGAGGGATCGGGAACACCGGGGAGCTGTTTTTT. It is translated as CASGGIGNTGELFF.

CDR3 protein: CASSRFRKYPYEQYF. Written as DNA, the CDR3 is TGTGCCAGCTCACGTTTTCGAAAGTACCCCTACGAGCAGTACTTC. The chain couples TRBV18 to TRBJ2-7; no clear D. The CDR3 has 15 residues. The V end lost 4 bases, the J end lost 2 bases, and 15 bases lay between the germline ends. Per the germline V gene, CDR1 is KGHSH and CDR2 is LQKENI.

In this sample, this clonotype turned up many times. This chain connects TRBV27 to TRBJ2-1; D is possibly TRBD1 (6 bases). V lost 7 bases and J 4 bases, leaving 17 bases between the germline ends. The germline gives CDR1 MNHEY, CDR2 SMNVEV (reference sequence). The CDR3 has 15 residues. The CDR3 protein is CASNEPGQPYNEQFF. CDR3 bases: TGTGCCAGCAACGAACCGGGACAACCTTACAATGAGCAGTTCTTC.

In its sample, this clonotype was seen many times. V is TRBV7-8 and J is TRBJ1-1; D unclear. CDR1 and CDR2 from the germline V gene are SGHVS and FQNEAQ. This CDR3 has 15 amino acids. The V end was cut by 8 bases, the J end by 4 bases, with 20 bases between. CDR3 DNA: TGTGCCAGCCGTTTTGGGCGTGGTGCCGCCACTGAAGCTTTCTTT. It is translated as CASRFGRGAATEAFF.

This clonotype was seen at least ten times. The chain is built from TRBV3-1 and TRBJ2-5; 8 nucleotides line up with TRBD1. The CDR3 length is 15 residues. Trimming cost V 4 bases and J 3 bases; bases outside gene matches: 7. The germline V gene has CDR1 LGHDT and CDR2 YNNKEL (reference sequence). CDR3 sequence (DNA): TGTGCCAGCAGCCCCATGACAGGGGTAAAAGAGACCCAGTACTTC. Translating gives CASSPMTGVKETQYF.